This TCR beta chain was sequenced in a study of cytomegalovirus exposure and HLA in healthy donors. Study-level results: TCR beta sequences reportedly predicted the HLA-A and HLA-B alleles of most subjects accurately.

The CDR3 covers 14 residues. Germline V gene data show CDR1 as LGHNA and CDR2 as YSLEER. A remark on this clone: Its antigen is not identified.

Primers: 60 Vbeta forward and 13 Jbeta reverse. Some clones are missing from TCRdb's copy, which holds only in-frame ones; the method was immunoSEQ multiplex PCR. Among about 98,000 clones listed, more than 60% were seen once. This chain connects TRBV4-3 to TRBJ2-5; 7 positions agree with TRBD1. The DNA end lines up better with TRBJ2-7; the J call may be wrong. This receptor was identified in a man aged 50 or older in good health and CMV-seronegative. Sequenced input: PBMCs. DNA for the CDR3: TGCGCCAGCAGCCAAGGACAGGGCAGCTACGAGCAGTACTTC. It yields the protein CASSQGQGSYEQYF.